This TCR beta chain came from a study of shared clonotypes between healthy human individuals. Germline CDR1 reads SGHRS; CDR2 reads YFSETQ. The CDR3 length is 16 residues. V trimming: 4 bases; J trimming: 10 bases; junction bases outside the gene matches: 14. Using immunoSEQ multiplex PCR, the repertoire was profiled, and TCRdb retains in-frame clones only, with some absent. The sample records about 320,000 clones, over 75% being singletons. The source is a man between 18 and 35 years old in good health. The sequencing sample was made of memory CD8+ T cells sorted from blood. Specified subset: CD45RO+ cells pooled with CCR7-negative TemRA cells. The chain employs TRBV5-1 and TRBJ2-1; TRBD2 agrees at 10 bases. CDR3 in amino acids: CASSLLAGGPAAEQFF. CDR3 nucleotides: TGCGCCAGCAGCCTGTTAGCGGGAGGCCCCGCCGCGGAGCAGTTCTTC.